This is a list of T cell receptor beta chains from one sample in a study of monozygotic twins with inflammatory bowel disease. One entry per CDR3 protein, without DNA, is what TCRdb gives after re-calling the 5' RACE reads. This sample's clone table lists about 210,000 distinct CDR3 sequences. The sample consisted of blood. These receptors were obtained from a human donor with ulcerative colitis or Crohn's disease, or a healthy co-twin of an affected twin (not recorded which). CDR3s include the opening cysteine and the closing phenylalanine or tryptophan.

v_gene: TRBV12-5; j_gene: TRBJ1-1; CDR3aa: CASGLGQGGVYTEAFF
v_gene: TRBV5-4; j_gene: TRBJ1-6; CDR3aa: CASSLAGFSPLKYGFSPLHF
v_gene: TRBV18; j_gene: TRBJ2-3; CDR3aa: CASSPKAGISTDTQYF
v_gene: TRBV2; j_gene: TRBJ1-1; CDR3aa: CASGTGLEAFF
v_gene: TRBV29-1; j_gene: TRBJ2-3; CDR3aa: CSADTGRLTDTQYF
v_gene: TRBV11-2; j_gene: TRBJ2-7; CDR3aa: CASSLDTVGYEQYF
v_gene: TRBV7-2; j_gene: TRBJ2-2; CDR3aa: CASSLGLANTGELFF
v_gene: TRBV11-2; j_gene: TRBJ1-2; CDR3aa: CASRKPGQASYGYTF
v_gene: TRBV13; j_gene: TRBJ2-7; CDR3aa: CASSSLNVEQYF
v_gene: TRBV3-1; j_gene: TRBJ2-7; CDR3aa: CASSPRGRNTYEQYF
v_gene: TRBV10-3; j_gene: TRBJ2-7; CDR3aa: CAISSSTLGDRGGEQYF
v_gene: TRBV7-2; j_gene: TRBJ2-3; CDR3aa: CASSLTGGAVADTQYF
v_gene: TRBV5-1; j_gene: TRBJ1-2; CDR3aa: CASSPGGTGDGYTF
v_gene: TRBV7-2; j_gene: TRBJ2-1; CDR3aa: CASGYSGARREQFF
v_gene: TRBV18; j_gene: TRBJ2-7; CDR3aa: CASSRESYEQYF
v_gene: TRBV5-1; j_gene: TRBJ1-2; CDR3aa: CASSLETFGHGYTF
v_gene: TRBV6-1; j_gene: TRBJ2-3; CDR3aa: CASSDSRGVATDTQYF
v_gene: TRBV7-8; j_gene: TRBJ2-7; CDR3aa: CASSLRPAYEQYF
v_gene: TRBV12-3/TRBV12-4; j_gene: TRBJ1-1; CDR3aa: CASSVLKRGDPEAFF
v_gene: TRBV7-3; j_gene: TRBJ2-2; CDR3aa: CASSLTTGAGELFF
v_gene: TRBV20-1; j_gene: TRBJ2-3; CDR3aa: CSARGRGGADTQYF
v_gene: TRBV27; j_gene: TRBJ2-1; CDR3aa: CASKNPLRDTKNEQFF
v_gene: TRBV5-1; j_gene: TRBJ2-3; CDR3aa: CASSSDRVSDTQYF
v_gene: TRBV12-3/TRBV12-4; j_gene: TRBJ2-1; CDR3aa: CATTISPNNNEQFF
v_gene: TRBV20-1; j_gene: TRBJ1-1; CDR3aa: CSARDLGQGVVHTEAFF
v_gene: TRBV5-1; j_gene: TRBJ2-2; CDR3aa: CASSLGWREDTGELFF
v_gene: TRBV6-2/TRBV6-3; j_gene: TRBJ1-1; CDR3aa: CASSYSPDRRNTEAFF
v_gene: TRBV29-1; j_gene: TRBJ2-2; CDR3aa: CSVLVRETGPFTGELFF
v_gene: TRBV7-9; j_gene: TRBJ1-4; CDR3aa: CASSLALGGSIDEKLFF
v_gene: TRBV27; j_gene: TRBJ1-1; CDR3aa: CASSPFPVLNTEAFF
v_gene: TRBV12-3/TRBV12-4; j_gene: TRBJ1-1; CDR3aa: CASSFRGIAEAFF
v_gene: TRBV7-9; j_gene: TRBJ1-1; CDR3aa: CASSFGDRAAFF
v_gene: TRBV20-1; j_gene: TRBJ1-1; CDR3aa: CSAQPGNTEAFF
v_gene: TRBV9; j_gene: TRBJ2-7; CDR3aa: CASSPHRESEQYF
v_gene: TRBV5-1; j_gene: TRBJ1-1; CDR3aa: CASSLREGQLTEAFF
v_gene: TRBV7-2; j_gene: TRBJ2-3; CDR3aa: CASSLQGLVAGATDTQYF
v_gene: TRBV5-4; j_gene: TRBJ2-4; CDR3aa: CASSFHLIPFDSAKNIQYF
v_gene: TRBV20-1; j_gene: TRBJ1-6; CDR3aa: CSATKGRDNSPLHF
v_gene: TRBV7-6; j_gene: TRBJ2-1; CDR3aa: CASSERLGRGQFF
v_gene: TRBV20-1; j_gene: TRBJ2-3; CDR3aa: CSAEIGRGWADTQYF
v_gene: TRBV10-3; j_gene: TRBJ2-5; CDR3aa: CAISDPRGDRVNRASETQYF